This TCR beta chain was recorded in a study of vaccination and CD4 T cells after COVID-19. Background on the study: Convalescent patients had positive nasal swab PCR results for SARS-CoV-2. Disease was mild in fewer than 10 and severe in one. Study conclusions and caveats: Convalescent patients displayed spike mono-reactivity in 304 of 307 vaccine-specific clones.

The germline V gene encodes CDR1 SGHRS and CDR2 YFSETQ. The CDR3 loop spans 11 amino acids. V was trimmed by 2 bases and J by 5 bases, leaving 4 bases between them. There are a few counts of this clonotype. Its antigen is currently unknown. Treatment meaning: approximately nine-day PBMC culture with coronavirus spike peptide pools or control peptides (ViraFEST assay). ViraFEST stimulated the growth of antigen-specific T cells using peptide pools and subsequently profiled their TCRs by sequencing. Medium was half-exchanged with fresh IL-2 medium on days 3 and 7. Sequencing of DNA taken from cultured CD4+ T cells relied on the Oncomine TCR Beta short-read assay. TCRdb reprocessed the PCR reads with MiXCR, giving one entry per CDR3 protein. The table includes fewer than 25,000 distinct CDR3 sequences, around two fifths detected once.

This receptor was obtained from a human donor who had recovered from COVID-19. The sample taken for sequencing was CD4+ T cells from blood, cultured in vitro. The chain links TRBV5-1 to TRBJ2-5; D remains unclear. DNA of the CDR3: TGCGCCAGCAGCTTTTCGGAGACCCAGTACTTC. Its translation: CASSFSETQYF. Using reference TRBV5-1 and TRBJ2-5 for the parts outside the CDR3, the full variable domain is KAGVTQTPRYLIKTRGQQVTLSCSPISGHRSVSWYQQTPGQGLQFLFEYFSETQRNKGNFPGRFSGRQFSNSRSEMNVSTLELGDSALYLCASSFSETQYFGPGTRLLVL.